This T cell receptor beta chain was documented in a study of monozygotic twins with inflammatory bowel disease (dated by TCRdb to about 2019). About the full investigation: The complete study included approximately 30 monozygotic twin pairs: 19 IBD-discordant Danish pairs and nine German pairs, of which four were IBD-concordant and five were IBD-discordant. Each individual had, on average, about 151 000 unique TCRalpha sequences and 181 000 unique TCRbeta sequences available for analysis. The search for disease-associated traits relied mainly on comparing IBD patients with their genetically identical healthy co-twins within discordant pairs.

The library was generated by 5' RACE. For each TCR library, around 4,000 ng of total RNA was used. For each sample, cDNA was synthesized in eight separate reactions using SMARTScribe reverse transcriptase. Unique molecular identifiers containing a 6-nucleotide sample barcode were introduced through template switching during cDNA synthesis. TCRalpha and TCRbeta cDNA was amplified by two nested PCRs of approximately 16 and 10 cycles, with bead purification after each PCR. Before amplification, cDNA was treated with uracil DNA-glycosylase and purified using the QIAquick PCR purification kit. The second PCR was the step at which Illumina TruSeq-compatible adapters and sample-specific barcodes were added. TapeStation and Qubit were used to check library quality and concentration, and 5 to 6.5 ng of each library was pooled. Pooled libraries were sequenced on an Illumina HiSeq2500 single-index Rapid Run with 2 x 100 bp reads and custom sequencing primers. The original pipeline was this. MiGEC version 1.2.6 was used for UMI-based consensus assembly, which corrected PCR and sequencing errors. MiXCR version 2.1.1 was used for V(D)J alignment, clonotype assembly and CDR3 extraction. To normalise gene usage, clonotype sharing and MAIT/NKT TCR abundance, the analysis used the top 1000, 10 000 and 20 000 clonotypes per sample. Diversity was computed as the inverse Simpson index with the vegan R package after downsampling to 27 000 UMIs. Statistical testing used paired Mann-Whitney U tests on the discordant twin pairs and applied Benjamini-Hochberg correction for multiple testing. TCRdb reprocessed the public reads and reports one entry per CDR3 protein sequence, without DNA. The V and J calls were determined by TCRdb, not by the authors. The sample has 330,000 or so distinct CDR3 sequences on record. Roughly 2% of the sample is in the top ten clones.

From each donor, an approximately 2.4 ml peripheral blood sample was collected into PAXgene tubes and kept at -80 degrees C. Without T cell sorting, total RNA was isolated from whole blood using the PAXgene blood miRNA kit on an automated QIAcube. Peripheral blood from monozygotic twin pairs, either concordant or discordant for inflammatory bowel disease, underwent deep TCRalpha and TCRbeta repertoire profiling that used unique molecular barcoding. For every twin pair, smoking habits were documented, and each individual was categorised as a current, former or never smoker. Turning to this clonotype: Its antigen is not yet known.

The germline V gene sets CDR1 to SGHRS and CDR2 to YFSETQ. From its cysteine to its phenylalanine, the CDR3 spans 13 amino acids. No DNA sequence was recorded. The paper as a whole reports these results and caveats: No single strong signal or clonotype linked to IBD turned up in the results, so the idea that one exists was not supported. Because patients were on differing immunosuppressive treatments, the repertoires may have picked up extra background noise and inter-individual variability. Fewer clonotypes were shared with other individuals by IBD patients than by healthy twins, most markedly in patients showing signs of disease activity. Repertoire similarity did not differ between concordant and discordant twins, which could be due to limited statistical power. A decrease in TCRbeta repertoire diversity, as measured by inverse Simpson index, was observed in IBD patients compared with their healthy co-twins. Distinction between different T cell subtypes could not be achieved in the analysis.

The chain was built from TRBV5-1 and TRBJ2-7; TCRdb outputs TRBD2, but without DNA this stays unchecked. The source of this sequence is a human donor with ulcerative colitis or Crohn's disease, or a healthy co-twin of an affected twin (not recorded which). Specimen: blood. The CDR3 sequence is CASSETSSHEQYF. The entire variable domain, with the stretches around the CDR3 drawn from the reference TRBV5-1 and TRBJ2-7 proteins, is KAGVTQTPRYLIKTRGQQVTLSCSPISGHRSVSWYQQTPGQGLQFLFEYFSETQRNKGNFPGRFSGRQFSNSRSEMNVSTLELGDSALYLCASSETSSHEQYFGPGTRLTVT.